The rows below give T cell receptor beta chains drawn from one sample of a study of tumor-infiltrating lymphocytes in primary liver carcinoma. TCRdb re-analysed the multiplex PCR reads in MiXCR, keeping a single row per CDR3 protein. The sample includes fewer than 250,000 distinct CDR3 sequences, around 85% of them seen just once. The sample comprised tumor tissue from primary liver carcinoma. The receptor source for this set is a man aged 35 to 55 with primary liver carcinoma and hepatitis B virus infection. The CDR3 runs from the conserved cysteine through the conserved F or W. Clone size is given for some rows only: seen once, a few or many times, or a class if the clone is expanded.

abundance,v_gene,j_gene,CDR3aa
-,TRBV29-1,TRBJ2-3,CGSGASTDTQYF
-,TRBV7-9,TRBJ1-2,CASNPPGGQDTGYTF
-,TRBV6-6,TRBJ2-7,CASTGARIYEQYF
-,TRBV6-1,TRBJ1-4,CASNGAGLATNGKLFF
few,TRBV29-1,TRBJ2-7,CSVGGGTDEQYF
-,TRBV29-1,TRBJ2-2,CSAQGQGYTGEQFF
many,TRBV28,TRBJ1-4,CASSPPLYRGGTNEKLFF
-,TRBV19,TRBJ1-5,CASSRGNQPQHF
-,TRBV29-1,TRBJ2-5,CCAVLGETQYF
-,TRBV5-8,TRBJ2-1,CANSSGTASYNEQFF
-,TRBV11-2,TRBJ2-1,CASKSELYNGQFF
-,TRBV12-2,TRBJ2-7,CTSSPSATYEQYF
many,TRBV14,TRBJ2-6,CASSPRWTVLLSGANVLTF
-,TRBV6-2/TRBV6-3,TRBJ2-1,CASGPLNGAYNEQFF
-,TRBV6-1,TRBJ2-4,CASSKGTGSGIQYF
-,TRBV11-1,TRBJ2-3,CASSSGGSTVGAHTNTQYF
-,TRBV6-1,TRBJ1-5,CASSPLLGNQPQHF
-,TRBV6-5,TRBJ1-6,CAISSVASSYNSPFHF
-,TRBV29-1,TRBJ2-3,CRVESGAGGDTQDF
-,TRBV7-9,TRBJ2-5,CASGLGLASETQYF
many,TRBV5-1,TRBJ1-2,CASTTRDSYGYTF
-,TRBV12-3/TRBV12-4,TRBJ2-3,CASREGTDSGTLYF
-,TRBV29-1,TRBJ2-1,CSGQGLSGVGEQFF
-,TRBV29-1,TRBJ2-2,CSVLGLGPAGELFF
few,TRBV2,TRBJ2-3,CASSEADTQYF
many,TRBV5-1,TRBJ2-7,CASSQGQGHDEQYF
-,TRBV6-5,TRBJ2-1,CASSTLRASGTSEQFF
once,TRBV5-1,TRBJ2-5,CASSLVVRNQETQYF
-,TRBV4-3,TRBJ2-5,CDSSQAASGRALETQYF
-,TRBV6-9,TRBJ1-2,CVSSEGPAGGVYGYTF
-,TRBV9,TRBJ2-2,CASSPTGLNTGELFF
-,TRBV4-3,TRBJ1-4,CASSQDLAGCGFEKLFF
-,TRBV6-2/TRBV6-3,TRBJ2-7,CTSRLAGGTYEHYF
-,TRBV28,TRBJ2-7,CASSLPESCEQYF
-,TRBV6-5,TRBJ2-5,CASTYPQQETQYF
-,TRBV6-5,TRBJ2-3,CASSLTGIDTTDTQYF
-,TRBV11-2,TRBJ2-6,CTSQRPRSGASVLTF
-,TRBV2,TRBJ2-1,CASSGGPPQISEQFF
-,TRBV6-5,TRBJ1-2,CASRGVKTYGYTF
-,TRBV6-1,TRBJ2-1,CASSEEAGVYNEQFF
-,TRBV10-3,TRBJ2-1,CAIPAGTSGSLGVYNEQIF
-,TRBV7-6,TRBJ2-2,CASSLGGKMYTGELFF
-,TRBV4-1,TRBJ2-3,CASSQDPGTDTRYF
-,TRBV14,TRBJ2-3,CASSRGYTNAQYF
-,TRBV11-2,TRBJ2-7,CASSPNRDSCEQYF
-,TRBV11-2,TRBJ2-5,CARSMTGGRQETQYF
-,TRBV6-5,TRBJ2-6,CASSYSSWANVLTF
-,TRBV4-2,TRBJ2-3,CASSGFEGSKDTQYF
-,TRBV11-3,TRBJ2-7,CVTSVGQSYEQYF
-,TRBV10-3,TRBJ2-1,CAITPRASGSYKEQFF
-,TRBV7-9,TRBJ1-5,CASSLADAPQRF
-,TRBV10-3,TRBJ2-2,CAISPGRNLSIGELFF
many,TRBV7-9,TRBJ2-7,CASSLETGSYEQYF